This T cell receptor (beta chain) stems from a study of shared clonotypes between healthy human individuals. Study conclusions and caveats: For naive CD4 cells, roughly 5.5% of clonotypes were shared across a handful of donors.

Naive CD8 populations comprised CD45RO-negative cells positively selected for CCR7, excluding terminally differentiated effector memory CD45RA+ cells. Concerning this clone: What it recognizes is unknown.

The CDR3 loop spans 15 amino acids. Germline V gives CDR1 LNHDA, CDR2 SQIVND (reference sequence). Trimming removed 0 bases from V and 3 bases from J; junction bases left unmatched: 0. Method: immunoSEQ multiplex PCR; TCRdb's copy keeps in-frame clones and lacks some. Of under 1 million clones in the sample, 90% to 97% are singletons; the top ten hold less than 0.3%. This TCR was recovered from a man aged 25 to 45 in good health. The sample was naive CD8+ T cells sorted from blood. This sequence joins TRBV19 and TRBJ2-7; 12 nucleotides match TRBD2. CDR3 bases: TGTGCCAGTAGTATAGAACTAGCGGGAGGCTACGAGCAGTACTTC. This translates into CASSIELAGGYEQYF. Looking up the rest from reference TRBV19 and TRBJ2-7 gives the full variable domain: DGGITQSPKYLFRKEGQNVTLSCEQNLNHDAMYWYRQDPGQGLRLIYYSQIVNDFQKGDIAEGYSVSREKKESFPLTVTSAQKNPTAFYLCASSIELAGGYEQYFGPGTRLTVT.